This T cell receptor (beta chain) is from a study of blood T cell repertoires in COVID-19. About the study: COVID-19 samples collected from the United States, Italy and Spain covered acute and convalescent phases.

The CDR3 runs to 16 residues. CDR1 and CDR2 from the germline V gene are SGHTA and FQGNSA. With V trimmed by 1 base and J by 1 base, 6 bases remained unmatched. Participants were aged about 18 to 90 years, lived in around 22 US areas, and enrolled virtually. This clone was recorded only once. Only in-frame clones appear in the TCRdb table, and some are missing; sequencing was by immunoSEQ multiplex PCR. The data show 290,000 or so clones, approximately 92% seen once. The genes are TRBV7-2 and TRBJ2-7, with TRBD2 matching 8 bases. The material sequenced was PBMCs or T cells enriched from blood (not recorded which). This receptor was taken from a woman in her thirties who had recovered from COVID-19. The CDR3 nucleotides read TGTGCCAGCAGCTTAGTGCCTAGCGGGCGTTCCTACGAGCAGTACTTC. Translated: CASSLVPSGRSYEQYF. The full variable domain, in which reference TRBV7-2 and TRBJ2-7 provide the parts outside the CDR3, is GAGVSQSPSNKVTEKGKDVELRCDPISGHTALYWYRQSLGQGLEFLIYFQGNSAPDKSGLPSDRFSAERTGGSVSTLTIQRTQQEDSAVYLCASSLVPSGRSYEQYFGPGTRLTVT.